The 9 T cell receptor beta chains given below trace back to one sample, sequenced in a study of T cells in Graves' hyperthyroidism and ophthalmopathy. Using RNA transcripts as the source, TCR beta CDR3 regions were amplified. Using the HTBI primer set, a first-round RT-PCR was run on the TCR CDR3. In TCRdb, the multiplex PCR reads were re-called with MiXCR into one record per CDR3 protein. This sample yields under 750,000 distinct CDR3 sequences, of which around 19% are seen a single time; around 15% belongs to the top ten. Sequencing input: blood. The receptors stem from a woman in her forties or fifties with Graves' hyperthyroidism that later progressed to Graves' ophthalmopathy.

The V call is TRBV7-3, the J call TRBJ2-2; 9 bases are shared with TRBD2. V shed 2 bases and J 6 bases; nucleotides not matched to a gene: 4. This CDR3 is 15 amino acids long. Germline CDR1 and CDR2: SGHTA and FQGTGA. The CDR3 DNA sequence: TGTGCCAGCAGCTTACTCGCGGGGGGGCCCGGGGAGCTGTTTTTT. Translated: CASSLLAGGPGELFF.

This clonotype turned up a few times. CDR3 bases: TGCGCCAGCAGGTTTACCGGGACTAGCGGCAACAATGAGCAGTTCTTC. Amino acid sequence: CASRFTGTSGNNEQFF. This rearrangement joins TRBV5-1 to TRBJ2-1, with TRBD2 matching 11 bases. Germline V lookup: CDR1 SGHRS, CDR2 YFSETQ. V lost 5 bases and J lost 5; bases outside the gene matches: 9. The CDR3 loop spans 16 amino acids.

This clonotype came up a few times. This chain joins TRBV6-6 and TRBJ1-1; D gene ambiguous. The CDR3 is 15 amino acids. From germline, CDR1 is MNHNY and CDR2 SVGAGI (reference sequence). V lost 1 base, J lost 3 bases, and 12 bases lay in between. CDR3 sequence: CASSYFGNQDTEAFF. The CDR3, as DNA: TGTGCCAGCAGTTACTTCGGTAACCAGGACACTGAAGCTTTCTTT.

This clonotype came up many times. V and J are TRBV3-1 and TRBJ1-2; D gene ambiguous. In germline, CDR1 is LGHDT, CDR2 YNNKEL (reference sequence). Trimming left V 1 base short and J 5 bases short, with 11 bases between. The CDR3 is made up of 14 amino acids. DNA of the CDR3: TGTGCCAGCAGCCAAGCTGGGGAGGAATATGGCTACACCTTC. It specifies CASSQAGEEYGYTF.

This clonotype was counted only a few times. The V call is TRBV24-1, the J call TRBJ1-1; 8 positions agree with TRBD1. The ends lost 7 bases at V and 2 bases at J; junction bases unmatched: 8. Germline V gene sequence: CDR1 KGHDR, CDR2 SFDVKD. CDR3 length: 15 residues. DNA for the CDR3: TGTGCCACCAGGCCAGCTTCAGGGGGCAACACTGAAGCTTTCTTT. It encodes CATRPASGGNTEAFF.

This chain connects TRBV19 to TRBJ1-1, with D unclear. The CDR3 has 17 residues. Trimming removed 4 bases at V and 0 bases at J, with 18 bases between. The germline V gene has CDR1 LNHDA and CDR2 SQIVND (reference sequence). CDR3 DNA sequence: TGTGCCAGTAGTACCCCATCGGTGAGTCGGGTGAACACTGAAGCTTTCTTT. The encoded protein is CASSTPSVSRVNTEAFF.

In this sample, this clonotype turned up many times. The CDR3 reads CSASGLVISYNEQFF. In DNA form, the CDR3 reads TGCAGTGCTAGCGGGTTAGTAATATCGTACAATGAGCAGTTCTTC. The chain has TRBV20-1 and TRBJ2-1; D is uncertain. CDR1 is DFQATT, CDR2 SNEGSKA, per germline (reference sequence). The CDR3 spans 15 residues. V gave up 3 bases and J gave up 4 bases, with 16 bases separating them.

In regard to this clonotype: A much more abundant neighbour one base away suggests this may be a read error. The chain couples TRBV6-1 to TRBJ1-1, with unresolved D. The CDR3 spans 16 residues. Germline CDR1 reads MNHNS; CDR2 reads SASEGT. V gave up 6 bases and J gave up 1 base, with 18 bases separating them. The CDR3 loop reads CASSPLAGLTNTEAFF. The DNA of the CDR3 is TGTGCCAGCAGCCCCCTGGCCGGACTCACGAACACTGAAGCTTTCTTT.

Ten or more counts support this clonotype. The rearrangement uses TRBV12-3 or TRBV12-4 and TRBJ1-1; D possibly corresponds to TRBD1 (5 bases). The ends were cut back, 4 bases at V and 4 bases at J, with 16 bases in the middle. The CDR3 is made up of 15 amino acids. The CDR3 DNA sequence: TGTGCCAGCAGTTCTGGACACCCCGGCGCCACTGAAGCTTTCTTT. It is translated as CASSSGHPGATEAFF.